Each of the 24 T cell receptor beta chains below was sequenced from the same sample in a study of OX40 agonist ivuxolimab in advanced cancers. The table came from immunoSEQ multiplex PCR; TCRdb's copy has only in-frame clones and leaves some out. Of more than 20,000 clones in the sample, more than 75% were seen once. The input for sequencing was CD4+ or CD8+ T cells sorted from blood, taken in a trial of the OX40 agonist ivuxolimab. These receptors were collected from an adult with an advanced solid tumor such as melanoma, head and neck, liver or kidney cancer.

The chain couples TRBV19 to TRBJ2-1, with D possibly matching TRBD2 (6 bases). Trimming shortened V by 1 base and J by 7 bases, and 11 bases separated the two germline ends. Germline assignment: CDR1 LNHDA and CDR2 SQIVND (reference sequence). The CDR3 has 14 residues. CDR3 sequence (DNA): TGTGCCAGTAGTATAGGGGGAGGATGGAATGAGCAGTTCTTC. Translated: CASSIGGGWNEQFF.

The rearrangement links TRBV7-9 to TRBJ2-7; D uncertain. V was trimmed by 6 bases and J by 6 bases, leaving 9 bases between them. The CDR3 length is 11 residues. Germline loops: CDR1 SEHNR, CDR2 FQNEAQ (reference sequence). CDR3 residues: CASSSGREQYF. In DNA, the CDR3 is TGTGCCAGCAGTTCTGGTCGCGAGCAGTACTTC. The complete variable domain, with remaining parts taken from reference TRBV7-9 and TRBJ2-7, reads DTGVSQNPRHKITKRGQNVTFRCDPISEHNRLYWYRQTLGQGPEFLTYFQNEAQLEKSRLLSDRFSAERPKGSFSTLEIQRTEQGDSAMYLCASSSGREQYFGPGTRLTVT.

In its sample, this clone was seen once. The rearrangement uses TRBV27 and TRBJ2-7; D not resolved. Germline V gene lookup returns CDR1 MNHEY and CDR2 SMNVEV (reference sequence). There are 14 residues in the CDR3. V was cut by 5 bases and J by 2 bases, with 13 bases left in between. In DNA form, the CDR3 reads TGTGCCAGCAGTGCCGTCGACTTCGCCTACGAGCAGTACTTC. It is translated as CASSAVDFAYEQYF.

This chain links TRBV6-5 with TRBJ1-4, with 9 bases aligning to TRBD1. CDR1 is MNHEY, CDR2 SVGAGI, per germline. V dropped 6 bases and J dropped 8; count of bases not matched to a gene: 7. The CDR3 loop spans 14 amino acids. CDR3 sequence (DNA): TGTGCCAGCAGCCAGGGACAGGGCGGGGAAAAACTGTTTTTT. It specifies CASSQGQGGEKLFF.

The genes are TRBV7-9 and TRBJ2-4; 8 bases agree with TRBD1. With 6 bases clipped from V and 3 bases from J, the junction kept 16 bases outside the gene matches. This CDR3 is 18 amino acids long. Germline V gene data show CDR1 as SEHNR and CDR2 as FQNEAQ (reference sequence). CDR3 protein: CASSPPAPTGVDKNIQYF. The DNA for the CDR3 is TGTGCCAGCAGTCCCCCGGCCCCGACAGGGGTGGACAAAAACATTCAGTACTTC.

The rearrangement links TRBV20-1 to TRBJ2-1, with no clear D. Looked up from germline, CDR1 is DFQATT and CDR2 is SNEGSKA (reference sequence). Trimming stripped 5 bases from V and 5 bases from J, with 4 bases between. The CDR3 extends over 10 amino acids. DNA of the CDR3: TGCAGTGCTGGGAACAATGAGCAGTTCTTC. As protein: CSAGNNEQFF.

The V gene is TRBV27, the J gene TRBJ1-2; tentatively, D is TRBD1 (5 bases). Germline V lookup: CDR1 MNHEY, CDR2 SMNVEV (reference sequence). V lost 3 bases to trimming and J lost 7 bases, with 12 bases between them. The CDR3 runs 13 residues. CDR3 residues: CASSFRQGGGYTF. DNA for the CDR3: TGTGCCAGCAGTTTCCGTCAGGGCGGTGGCTACACCTTC.

The chain links TRBV15 to TRBJ2-2, with D unresolved. This CDR3 contains 16 residues. The V gene lost 1 base and the J gene lost 2 bases, with 11 bases spanning the gap. Germline loops: CDR1 LNHNV, CDR2 YYDKDF (reference sequence). CDR3 DNA sequence: TGTGCCACCAGCAGAGTAGGACCGACCAACACCGGGGAGCTGTTTTTT. Its translation: CATSRVGPTNTGELFF.

The J gene is TRBJ1-1, the V gene TRBV29-1, with unresolved D. The CDR3 has 12 amino acids. V shed 3 bases and J shed 1 base, with 6 bases lying between them. Germline V gene lookup returns CDR1 SQVTM and CDR2 ANQGSEA. CDR3 loop: CSVEVSNTEAFF. The CDR3 region has the DNA TGCAGCGTTGAGGTGTCGAACACTGAAGCTTTCTTT.

In nucleotides, the CDR3 is TGTGCCAGCAGTCCGCCCTCCCCAACCGGGACAGGGAACTATGGCTACACCTTC. Translating it yields CASSPPSPTGTGNYGYTF. The chain combines TRBV28 with TRBJ1-2, with 9 bases aligning to TRBD1. V trimming: 5 bases; J trimming: 2 bases; junction bases outside the gene matches: 15. Germline V gives CDR1 MDHEN, CDR2 SYDVKM. This CDR3 contains 18 residues.

This sequence joins TRBV7-3 and TRBJ2-1, with 8 bases lining up with TRBD2. CDR1 is SGHTA and CDR2 is FQGTGA in the germline V gene. Losses at the gene ends were 7 bases for V and 6 bases for J; bases not matched to a gene: 11. The CDR3 totals 15 residues. The CDR3 DNA follows: TGTGCCAGCAAGTTTGGCAGCGGGAGTCTCAATGAGCAGTTCTTC. This gives the protein CASKFGSGSLNEQFF.

This rearrangement joins TRBV19 to TRBJ2-7; D call uncertain. V shed 3 bases and J shed 3 bases, with 15 bases lying between them. This CDR3 has 15 amino acids. Germline CDR1 and CDR2: LNHDA and SQIVND (reference sequence). The CDR3 here is CASSISSGSGYEQYF. Here the CDR3 DNA reads TGTGCCAGTAGTATTTCGTCAGGATCAGGCTACGAGCAGTACTTC.

The chain recombines TRBV6-6 with TRBJ1-1, with D unresolved. Trimming removed 4 bases from V and 4 bases from J, with 10 bases in between. The length of the CDR3 is 13 residues. CDR1 and CDR2 (germline): MNHNY, SVGAGI (reference sequence). CDR3 residues: CASSFGRFTEAFF. DNA of the CDR3: TGTGCCAGCAGTTTTGGGCGATTCACTGAAGCTTTCTTT.

This chain joins TRBV7-8 and TRBJ1-1, with 7 bases identical to TRBD1. V gave up 1 base and J gave up 7 bases; unmatched junction bases: 9. This CDR3 is 15 amino acids long. Germline CDR1 SGHVS, CDR2 FQNEAQ. The CDR3 DNA is TGTGCCAGCAGCTTAGTCGGACAGGTGGATAATGAAGCTTTCTTT. It is translated as CASSLVGQVDNEAFF. Drawing the rest from reference TRBV7-8 and TRBJ1-1, the complete variable domain is GAGVSQSPRYKVAKRGQDVALRCDPISGHVSLFWYQQALGQGPEFLTYFQNEAQLDKSGLPSDRFFAERPEGSVSTLKIQRTQQEDSAVYLCASSLVGQVDNEAFFGQGTRLTVV.

The chain recombines TRBV20-1 with TRBJ1-2; D uncertain. The CDR3 runs to 10 residues. The germline CDR1 and CDR2 sequences are DFQATT and SNEGSKA (reference sequence). Trimming took off 3 bases at V and 7 bases at J, with 6 bases between the two ends. CDR3 sequence: CSARVSGYTF. The CDR3 bases are TGCAGTGCTAGGGTCAGTGGCTACACCTTC.

The V gene is TRBV6-1, the J gene TRBJ1-5, with 9 bases fitting TRBD1. CDR3 length equals 16 residues. Germline CDR1 is MNHNS and CDR2 is SASEGT. Unmatched junction bases numbered 9, after V lost 3 bases and J lost 6 bases. The DNA of the CDR3 is TGTGCCAGCAGTGATGACGGGACAGGGCCGAGTCAGCCCCAGCATTTT. It specifies CASSDDGTGPSQPQHF.

In its sample, this clone was seen once. The V call is TRBV11-2, the J call TRBJ2-1, with D tentatively TRBD1 (6 bases). Germline lookup yields CDR1 SGHAT and CDR2 FQNNGV. Trimming left V 4 bases short and J 4 bases short, with 14 bases between. The CDR3 is 15 amino acids. CDR3 in amino acids: CASSSAQGSYNEQFF. The DNA of the CDR3 is TGTGCCAGCAGCTCGGCACAGGGCTCGTACAATGAGCAGTTCTTC.

The V call is TRBV5-6, the J call TRBJ2-7; D is unresolved. The CDR3 length is 14 residues. The V end was cut by 4 bases, the J end by 1 base, with 12 bases between. CDR1 is SGHDT, CDR2 YYEEEE, per germline. CDR3 DNA sequence: TGTGCCAGCAGCCCTACCCGGGCTTCCTACGAGCAGTACTTC. Translating it yields CASSPTRASYEQYF.

The chain combines TRBV15 with TRBJ2-5; D not certain. V was cut by 8 bases and J by 5 bases, with 15 bases left in between. Germline assignment: CDR1 LNHNV and CDR2 YYDKDF (reference sequence). CDR3 length: 13 amino acids. The CDR3, as DNA: TGTGCCACCCAATTGGGTATTTTGGAGACCCAGTACTTC. It encodes CATQLGILETQYF.

This clone was seen more than once but under ten times. This chain connects TRBV6-1 to TRBJ1-1; tentatively, D is TRBD1 (5 bases). The germline V and J ends were trimmed by 1 base and 4 bases, with 13 bases remaining between them. This CDR3 contains 15 residues. Germline CDR1 and CDR2: MNHNS and SASEGT. CDR3 protein: CASSEVNRIGTEAFF. CDR3 coding DNA: TGTGCCAGCAGTGAAGTCAACAGGATAGGCACTGAAGCTTTCTTT.

In its sample, this clone was seen once. This rearrangement joins TRBV4-1 to TRBJ2-7; 10 bases are shared with TRBD2. The CDR3 spans 14 residues. Germline V CDR1 and CDR2: MGHRA, YSYEKL. V shed 3 bases, J shed 6 bases, and the junction held 5 bases outside the gene matches. Here the CDR3 reads CASSHPGLAFEQYF. CDR3 nucleotides: TGCGCCAGCAGCCACCCGGGACTAGCGTTCGAGCAGTACTTC.

This chain joins TRBV7-9 and TRBJ1-1; no firm D call. The CDR3 consists of 15 residues. Trimming took 1 base from V and 0 from J, leaving 9 bases between them. Germline V CDR1 and CDR2: SEHNR, FQNEAQ (reference sequence). The CDR3 sequence is CASSLGAGMNTEAFF. Written as DNA, the CDR3 is TGTGCCAGCAGCTTAGGGGCAGGCATGAACACTGAAGCTTTCTTT.

By sample share, this clone is medium-sized (0.01 to 0.1%). V gene TRBV2 combines with J gene TRBJ2-7; maybe TRBD2 (5 bases). V was pared by 11 bases and J by 3 bases, with 11 bases between. Germline values: CDR1 SNHLY, CDR2 FYNNEI. This CDR3 is 11 amino acids long. The CDR3 coding sequence is TGTGCCGGTGGGAGTGGCTACGAGCAGTACTTC. It codes for CAGGSGYEQYF. The full variable domain, in which reference TRBV2 and TRBJ2-7 provide the parts outside the CDR3, is EPEVTQTPSHQVTQMGQEVILRCVPISNHLYFYWYRQILGQKVEFLVSFYNNEISEKSEIFDDQFSVERPDGSNFTLKIRSTKLEDSAMYFCAGGSGYEQYFGPGTRLTVT.

This clone has only one observation. The J gene is TRBJ2-1, the V gene TRBV5-6, with D unresolved. The germline V and J ends were trimmed by 1 base and 8 bases, with 4 bases remaining between them. The germline gives CDR1 SGHDT, CDR2 YYEEEE. The length of the CDR3 is 11 residues. The CDR3 here is CASSLFYEQFF. The CDR3 DNA reads TGTGCCAGCAGCTTGTTCTATGAGCAGTTCTTC.